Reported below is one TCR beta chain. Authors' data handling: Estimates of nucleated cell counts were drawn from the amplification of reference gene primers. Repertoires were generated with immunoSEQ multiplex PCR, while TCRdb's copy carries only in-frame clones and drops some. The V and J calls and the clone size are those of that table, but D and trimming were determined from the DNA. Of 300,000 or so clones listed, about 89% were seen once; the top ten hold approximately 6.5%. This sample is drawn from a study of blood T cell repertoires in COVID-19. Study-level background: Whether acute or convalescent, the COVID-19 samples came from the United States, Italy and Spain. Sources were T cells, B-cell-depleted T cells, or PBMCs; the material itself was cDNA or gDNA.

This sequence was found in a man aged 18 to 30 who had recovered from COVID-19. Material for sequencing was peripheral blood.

This CDR3 reads CASSPGFYEQFF. The CDR3 DNA reads as TGTGCCAGCAGCCCAGGGTTCTATGAGCAGTTCTTC. This chain joins TRBV11-1 and TRBJ2-1; D might be TRBD1 (5 bases). Trimming removed 5 bases from V and 8 bases from J, with 10 bases in between. The CDR3 sequence is 12 residues long. Per the germline V gene, CDR1 is SGHAT and CDR2 is FQDESV (reference sequence).